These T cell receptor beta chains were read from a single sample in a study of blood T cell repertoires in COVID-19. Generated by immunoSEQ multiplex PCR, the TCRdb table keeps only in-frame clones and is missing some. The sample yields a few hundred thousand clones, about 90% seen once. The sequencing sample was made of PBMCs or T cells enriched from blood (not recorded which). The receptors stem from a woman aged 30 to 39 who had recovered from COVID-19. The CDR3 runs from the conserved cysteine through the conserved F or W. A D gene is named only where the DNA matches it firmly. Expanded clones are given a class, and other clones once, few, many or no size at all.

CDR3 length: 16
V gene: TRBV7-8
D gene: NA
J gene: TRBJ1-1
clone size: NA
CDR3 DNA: TGTGCCAGCAGCCCCAGCGCAGGGGCCCTTGGCACTGAAGCTTTCTTT
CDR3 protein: CASSPSAGALGTEAFF

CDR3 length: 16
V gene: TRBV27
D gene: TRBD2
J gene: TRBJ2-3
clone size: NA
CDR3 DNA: TGTGCCAGCAGTTTGGGAGCGGGGGGGAGCACAGATACGCAGTATTTT
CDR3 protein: CASSLGAGGSTDTQYF

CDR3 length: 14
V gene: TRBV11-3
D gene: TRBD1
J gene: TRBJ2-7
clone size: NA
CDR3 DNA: TGTGCCAGCAGCTTAGGGACAGGGAATTACGAGCAGTACTTC
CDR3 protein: CASSLGTGNYEQYF

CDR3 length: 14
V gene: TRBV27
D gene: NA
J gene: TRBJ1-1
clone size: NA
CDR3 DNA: TGTGCCAGCAGTGTCGTCGCGGTGAACACTGAAGCTTTCTTT
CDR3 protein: CASSVVAVNTEAFF

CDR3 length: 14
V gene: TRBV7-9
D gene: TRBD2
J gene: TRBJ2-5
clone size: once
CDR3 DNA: TGTGCCAGCAGCCCAGGGACTACCCAAGAGACCCAGTACTTC
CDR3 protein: CASSPGTTQETQYF

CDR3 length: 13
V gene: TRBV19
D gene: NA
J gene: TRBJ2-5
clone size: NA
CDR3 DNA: TGTGCCAGTAGTCAGAGCGCGGGGGAGACCCAGTACTTC
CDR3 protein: CASSQSAGETQYF

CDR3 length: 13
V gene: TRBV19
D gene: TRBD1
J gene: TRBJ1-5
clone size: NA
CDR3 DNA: TGTGCCAGTAGAGCCCAGACCGGGACAGGGCACGATTTT
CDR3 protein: CASRAQTGTGHDF

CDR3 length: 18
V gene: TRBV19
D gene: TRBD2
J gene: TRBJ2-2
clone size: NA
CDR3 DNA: TGTGCCAGTAGCAGACAGATATTTGCGGGGGGCATAACCGGGGAGCTGTTTTTT
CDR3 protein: CASSRQIFAGGITGELFF

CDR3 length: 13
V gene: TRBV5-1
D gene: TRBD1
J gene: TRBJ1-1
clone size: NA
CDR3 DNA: TGCGCCAGCAGCCGAGACCGACAGGGCCAAGCTTTCTTT
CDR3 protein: CASSRDRQGQAFF

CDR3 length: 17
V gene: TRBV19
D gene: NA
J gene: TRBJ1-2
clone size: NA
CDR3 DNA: TGTGCCAGTAATAGCGGGGGCACCGCCGGGAAATCTTATGGCTACACCTTC
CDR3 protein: CASNSGGTAGKSYGYTF

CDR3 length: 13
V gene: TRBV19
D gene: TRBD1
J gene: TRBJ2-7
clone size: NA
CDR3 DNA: TGTGCCAGTACCCGGGACAGGGTCAAAGGGCAGTACTTC
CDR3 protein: CASTRDRVKGQYF

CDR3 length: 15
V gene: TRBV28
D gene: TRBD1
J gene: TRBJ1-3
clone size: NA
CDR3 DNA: TGTGCCAGCAGTTCTACAGGGGCCTCTGGAAACACCATATATTTT
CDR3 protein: CASSSTGASGNTIYF

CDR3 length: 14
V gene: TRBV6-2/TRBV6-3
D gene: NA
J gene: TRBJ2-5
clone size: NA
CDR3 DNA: TGTGCCAGCAGTTACAAGACACGGGGGGAGACCCAGTACTTC
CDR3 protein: CASSYKTRGETQYF

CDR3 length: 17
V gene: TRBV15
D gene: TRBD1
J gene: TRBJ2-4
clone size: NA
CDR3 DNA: TGTGCCACCAGCAGCCTTAGGACAGGACTAGCCAAAAACATTCAGTACTTC
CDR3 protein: CATSSLRTGLAKNIQYF

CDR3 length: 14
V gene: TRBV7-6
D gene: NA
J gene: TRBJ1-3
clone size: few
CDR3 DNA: TGTGCCAGCAGCGCCGGGAACTCTGGAAACACCATATATTTT
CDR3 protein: CASSAGNSGNTIYF

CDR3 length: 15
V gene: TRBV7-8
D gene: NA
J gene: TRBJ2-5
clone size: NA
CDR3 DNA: TGTGCCAGCAGGCAACCAGGAGGGGTACTGGAGACCCAGTACTTC
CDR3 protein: CASRQPGGVLETQYF

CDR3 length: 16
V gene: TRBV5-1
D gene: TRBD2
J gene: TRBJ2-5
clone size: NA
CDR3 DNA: TGCGCCAGCAGCGACATGGGCGGGGGGTACCAAGAGACCCAGTACTTC
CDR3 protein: CASSDMGGGYQETQYF

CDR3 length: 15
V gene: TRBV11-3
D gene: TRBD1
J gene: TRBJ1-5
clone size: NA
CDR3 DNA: TGTGCCAGCACCGAGGGAGACAGGGGCAATCAGCCCCAGCATTTT
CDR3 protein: CASTEGDRGNQPQHF

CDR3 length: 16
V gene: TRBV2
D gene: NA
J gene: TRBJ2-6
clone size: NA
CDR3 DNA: TGTGCCAGCAGTGGACAGATCGACTCTGGGGCCAACGTCCTGACTTTC
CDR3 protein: CASSGQIDSGANVLTF

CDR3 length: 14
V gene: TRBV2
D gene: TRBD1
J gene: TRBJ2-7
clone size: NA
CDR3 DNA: TGTGCCAGCTCCCGGGACAGGGGGCCCTACGAGCAGTACTTC
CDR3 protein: CASSRDRGPYEQYF

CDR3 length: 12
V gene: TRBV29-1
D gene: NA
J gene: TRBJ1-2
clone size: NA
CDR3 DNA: TGCAGCGTTTCATCAGGGAAGTATGGCTACACCTTC
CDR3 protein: CSVSSGKYGYTF

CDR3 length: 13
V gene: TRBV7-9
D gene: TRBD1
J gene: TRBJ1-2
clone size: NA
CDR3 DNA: TGTGCCAGCAGCGAACAGGGGGCTGGAGGCTACACCTTC
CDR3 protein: CASSEQGAGGYTF

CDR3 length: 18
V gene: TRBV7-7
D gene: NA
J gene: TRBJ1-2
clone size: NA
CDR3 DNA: TGTGCCAGCAGCTTAGCGTCTCGGCGGGAGGCACCCAGGTTTGGCTACACCTTC
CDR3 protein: CASSLASRREAPRFGYTF

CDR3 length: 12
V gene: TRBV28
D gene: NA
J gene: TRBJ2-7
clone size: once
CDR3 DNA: TGTGCCAGCAGTTCCACCGGGTACGAGCAGTACTTC
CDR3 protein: CASSSTGYEQYF

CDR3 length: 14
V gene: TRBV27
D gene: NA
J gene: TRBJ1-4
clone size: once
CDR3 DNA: TGTGCCAGCAGTTTAGGGGGGAGGCGTGAAAAACTGTTTTTT
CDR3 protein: CASSLGGRREKLFF